The TCR beta chain under discussion was sequenced for a study of blood T cell repertoires in COVID-19. About the study: Researchers got acute and convalescent COVID-19 samples from the United States, Italy and Spain. PBMCs, B-cell-depleted T cells, or T cells were the source of the cDNA or gDNA that made up the material.

In the original analysis: The authors estimated nucleated cell counts from reference gene primer amplification. Sequenced by immunoSEQ multiplex PCR; TCRdb stores in-frame clones only, minus some. The V and J calls and clone size are taken from that table; D and trimming were inferred from the DNA. The table records tens of thousands of clones, approximately 80% of them present only once. The TCR was taken from a woman aged 60-75 years with acute or convalescent COVID-19. Sequences were obtained from peripheral blood.

Written as DNA, the CDR3 is TGTGCCAGCAGCCAAGGGACAGGGACCTACGAGCAGTACTTC. As protein: CASSQGTGTYEQYF. The chain recombines TRBV3-1 (or the pseudogene TRBV3-2) with TRBJ2-7, with TRBD1 matching 8 bases. The CDR3 spans 14 residues. The V gene end was trimmed by 1 base and the J gene end by 2 bases; junction bases not matched to a gene: 1. The V gene's germline CDR1 is LGHDT and CDR2 YNNKEL (reference sequence).